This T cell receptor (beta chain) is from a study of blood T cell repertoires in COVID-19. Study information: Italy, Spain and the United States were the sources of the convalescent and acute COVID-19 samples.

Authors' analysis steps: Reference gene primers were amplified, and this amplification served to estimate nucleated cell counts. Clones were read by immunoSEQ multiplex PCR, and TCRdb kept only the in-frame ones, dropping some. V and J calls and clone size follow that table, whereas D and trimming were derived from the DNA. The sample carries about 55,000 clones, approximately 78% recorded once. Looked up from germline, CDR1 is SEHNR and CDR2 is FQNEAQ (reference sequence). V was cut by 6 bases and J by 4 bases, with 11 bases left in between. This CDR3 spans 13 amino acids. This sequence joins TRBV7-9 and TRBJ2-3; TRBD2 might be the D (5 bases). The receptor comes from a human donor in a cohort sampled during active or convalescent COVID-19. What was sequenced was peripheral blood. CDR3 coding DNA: TGTGCCAGCAGGCCGAGGGATCCAGATACGCAGTATTTT. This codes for CASRPRDPDTQYF. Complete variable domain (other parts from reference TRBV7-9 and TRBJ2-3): DTGVSQNPRHKITKRGQNVTFRCDPISEHNRLYWYRQTLGQGPEFLTYFQNEAQLEKSRLLSDRFSAERPKGSFSTLEIQRTEQGDSAMYLCASRPRDPDTQYFGPGTRLTVL.